This T cell receptor (beta chain) was identified in a study of lymphopenia after photon versus proton radiotherapy. In the case of this clone: Its antigen is unknown.

Produced via immunoSEQ multiplex PCR; TCRdb's table is partial and in-frame only. The sample holds about 40,000 clones, about 82% seen once. Per germline, CDR1 SGHRS and CDR2 YFSETQ. Trimming took 0 bases from V and 6 from J, leaving 7 bases between them. This CDR3 is built from 13 residues. Study results and limitations: In patients who died, overall survival fell as post-nadir TCR diversity dropped more. Under photons, naive T cells and diversity fell while effector/memory populations rose.

This chain links TRBV5-1 with TRBJ2-1; D may be TRBD1 or TRBD2 (5 bases each). The TCR originated in an older woman with pancreatic cancer. Some clones in this sample may be carry-over from other donors' samples. The sample was peripheral blood, taken from a patient treated with proton-based radiotherapy. The CDR3 bases are TGCGCCAGCAGCTTGGGAGGGGTCAATGAGCAGTTCTTC. Protein product: CASSLGGVNEQFF.